These 28 T cell receptor beta chains were sequenced from one sample in a study of immune evolution from preneoplasia to lung adenocarcinoma. The data were produced by immunoSEQ multiplex PCR, yet TCRdb's version contains in-frame clones alone and is incomplete. The sample contains around 2,500 clones, 65% to 90% of which appear only once. The specimen was FFPE normal lung tissue adjacent to the tumor. The source is a person aged 45 to 59 with lung adenocarcinoma.

The chain uses TRBV11-2 and TRBJ2-5; weak D call: TRBD2 (5 bases). The end of the DNA aligns better with TRBJ2-7, so the J call may be wrong. CDR1 and CDR2 (germline): SGHAT, FQNNGV. The CDR3 is made up of 15 amino acids. CDR3 coding DNA: TGTGCCAGCAGCTTAGCCCGGGGAAATGGCGCCGAGCAGTACTTC. It codes for CASSLARGNGAEQYF.

Written as DNA, the CDR3 is TGCGCCAGCAGCCGGGGCCCGGGGGCTTACAATGAGCAGTTCTTC. Its protein product is CASSRGPGAYNEQFF. The chain combines TRBV5-1 with TRBJ2-1; D possibly uses TRBD1 or TRBD2 (6 bases each). With 4 bases removed from V and 4 bases from J, the gap between germline ends came to 15 bases. This CDR3 has 15 residues. Germline V gives CDR1 SGHRS, CDR2 YFSETQ.

The V gene is TRBV28, the J gene TRBJ2-7; 9 bases agree with TRBD1. The CDR3 consists of 13 residues. The V and J ends lost 6 bases and 6 bases, in that order; junction bases with no gene match: 6. Germline V lookup: CDR1 MDHEN, CDR2 SYDVKM. CDR3 sequence (DNA): TGTGCCAGCAGGGGACAGGGAAGGTCCGAGCAGTACTTC. This gives the protein CASRGQGRSEQYF. Supplemented by reference TRBV28 and TRBJ2-7, the full variable domain reads DVKVTQSSRYLVKRTGEKVFLECVQDMDHENMFWYRQDPGLGLRLIYFSYDVKMKEKGDIPEGYSVSREKKERFSLILESASTNQTSMYLCASRGQGRSEQYFGPGTRLTVT.

The CDR3 DNA sequence: TGTGCCAGCAGCTCTAGCGGGAGCAGTTCCTACGAGCAGTACTTC. The encoded protein is CASSSSGSSSYEQYF. The chain recombines TRBV11-1 with TRBJ2-7, with 10 bases lining up with TRBD2. V lost 4 bases, J lost 1 base, and 4 bases stayed unmatched. The germline V gene has CDR1 SGHAT and CDR2 FQDESV (reference sequence). This CDR3 region has 15 residues.

Here the CDR3 DNA reads TGCGCCAGCAGTTCCTCCGGGACACCGACGAACTATGGCTACACCTTC. Translated: CASSSSGTPTNYGYTF. The rearrangement links TRBV5-1 to TRBJ1-2; TRBD1 might be the D (6 bases). Germline V CDR1 and CDR2: SGHRS, YFSETQ. Trimming cost V 5 bases and J 2 bases, with 19 bases left between them. This CDR3 region has 16 residues.

This clone was observed a single time. J is TRBJ2-1 and V is TRBV9; 7 bases map to TRBD2. Germline trimming cut 0 bases from V and 12 bases from J; bases unmatched to any gene: 6. This CDR3 spans 13 amino acids. Germline CDR1 is SGDLS and CDR2 is YYNGEE. This CDR3 is CASSVEWGGGQFF. The CDR3 coding sequence is TGTGCCAGCAGCGTAGAATGGGGCGGGGGGCAGTTCTTC.

This clone has a handful of counts. The chain has TRBV7-9 and TRBJ1-1, with TRBD1 identical over 8 bases. The germline gives CDR1 SEHNR, CDR2 FQNEAQ (reference sequence). V trimming: 6 bases; J trimming: 0 bases; junction bases outside the gene matches: 3. The CDR3 is made up of 14 amino acids. CDR3 protein: CASSPRGLNTEAFF. The CDR3 DNA is TGTGCCAGCAGTCCCAGGGGGCTGAACACTGAAGCTTTCTTT.

V usage is TRBV11-1 and J usage is TRBJ2-7; D unresolved. Per germline, CDR1 SGHAT and CDR2 FQDESV (reference sequence). The CDR3 runs to 12 residues. V lost 8 bases and J 3 bases, leaving 11 bases between the germline ends. This CDR3 reads CASGPHLYEQYF. In DNA form, the CDR3 reads TGTGCCAGCGGACCCCACCTCTACGAGCAGTACTTC. Supplemented by reference TRBV11-1 and TRBJ2-7, the full variable domain reads EAEVAQSPRYKITEKSQAVAFWCDPISGHATLYWYRQILGQGPELLVQFQDESVVDDSQLPKDRFSAERLKGVDSTLKIQPAELGDSAMYLCASGPHLYEQYFGPGTRLTVT.

Notes on this clone: One junction end disagrees with the germline gene, perhaps due to a read error. This rearrangement joins TRBV20-1 to TRBJ1-2; the match to TRBD1 covers 8 bases. Germline V gene lookup returns CDR1 DFQATT and CDR2 SNEGSKA (reference sequence). This CDR3 comprises 11 residues. CDR3: CSADKDRALPF. CDR3 sequence (DNA): TGCAGTGCTGATAAGGACAGGGCTCTCCCCTTC.

The chain has TRBV7-9 and TRBJ1-1; a weak D match, TRBD1 (6 bases). CDR1 is SEHNR, CDR2 FQNEAQ, per germline (reference sequence). V lost 5 bases, J lost 4 bases, and 11 bases lay in between. This CDR3 region has 13 residues. The CDR3: CASSLQGGTEAFF. CDR3 nucleotides: TGTGCCAGCAGCCTACAGGGTGGCACTGAAGCTTTCTTT.

The chain links TRBV6-5 to TRBJ1-4; tentative D call: TRBD1 (5 bases). CDR3 length: 15 amino acids. Per germline, CDR1 MNHEY and CDR2 SVGAGI. Trimming pared 5 bases from V and 3 bases from J, leaving 13 bases between. The CDR3 loop is CASSVLGGPNEKLFF. The CDR3 DNA follows: TGTGCCAGCAGTGTCCTGGGGGGACCTAATGAAAAACTGTTTTTT.

The chain carries TRBV29-1 and TRBJ1-1, with 10 bases lining up with TRBD1. J lost 7 bases, V lost 3 bases, and 17 bases had no gene match. Per germline, CDR1 SQVTM and CDR2 ANQGSEA. The CDR3 spans 17 residues. The CDR3 is CSVDSGTGAKSFSEAFF. The CDR3, as DNA: TGCAGCGTTGACTCCGGGACAGGGGCGAAATCCTTCAGTGAAGCTTTCTTT.

The DNA of the CDR3 is TGTGCCAGCAGCGAGGGGACAGCCCATCAGCCCCAGCATTTT. It codes for CASSEGTAHQPQHF. The chain recombines TRBV9 with TRBJ1-5, with TRBD1 identical over 7 bases. Germline V gene data show CDR1 as SGDLS and CDR2 as YYNGEE. The CDR3 consists of 14 residues. Trimming cost V 3 bases and J 5 bases; bases outside gene matches: 5.

J is TRBJ2-6 and V is TRBV6-6; the match to TRBD1 covers 8 bases. The length of the CDR3 is 14 residues. The germline V gene has CDR1 MNHNY and CDR2 SVGAGI (reference sequence). The V gene end was trimmed by 10 bases and the J gene end by 2 bases; junction bases not matched to a gene: 4. The DNA for the CDR3 is TGTGCCACCGAGACAGGGGCTGGGGCCAACGTCCTGACTTTC. It yields the protein CATETGAGANVLTF.

The chain joins TRBV28 to TRBJ1-1, with a possible D match to TRBD1 (5 bases). Germline values: CDR1 MDHEN, CDR2 SYDVKM. The CDR3 loop spans 12 amino acids. Trimming removed 5 bases at V and 7 bases at J, with 11 bases between. The CDR3 DNA is TGTGCCAGCAGTATTAATACAGGTGAAGCTTTCTTT. Translating it yields CASSINTGEAFF.

The CDR3 sequence is CASSLGDDLNTEAFF. CDR3 DNA: TGTGCCAGCAGCTTAGGTGATGATTTGAACACTGAAGCTTTCTTT. The chain uses TRBV11-1 and TRBJ1-1; D uncertain. Deletions cut 1 base from V and 0 bases from J, with 9 bases between. CDR1 and CDR2 (germline): SGHAT, FQDESV (reference sequence). The CDR3 loop spans 15 amino acids.

The chain employs TRBV18 and TRBJ2-1; the match to TRBD2 covers 7 bases. This CDR3 has 16 amino acids. V dropped 2 bases and J dropped 4; count of bases not matched to a gene: 8. Looked up from germline, CDR1 is KGHSH and CDR2 is LQKENI. DNA for the CDR3: TGTGCCAGCTCACCATGGGAGGGTCCCTGGTACAATGAGCAGTTCTTC. Its protein product is CASSPWEGPWYNEQFF.

The chain recombines TRBV6-6 with TRBJ2-7, with TRBD1 matching over 8 bases. The CDR3 sequence is 14 residues long. V lost 6 bases, J lost 0 bases, and 4 bases stayed unmatched. CDR1 and CDR2 from the germline V gene are MNHNY and SVGAGI (reference sequence). The CDR3 DNA sequence: TGTGCCAGCAGGGACAGGGAAAGCTCCTACGAGCAGTACTTC. This sequence encodes CASRDRESSYEQYF.

This chain connects TRBV29-1 to TRBJ2-2; the D is unclear. V was trimmed by 4 bases and J by 7 bases, leaving 10 bases between them. The CDR3 loop spans 12 amino acids. Germline-derived CDR1 and CDR2 are SQVTM and ANQGSEA. Written as DNA, the CDR3 is TGCAGCGTTGTGCGGACGAACGGGGAGCTGTTTTTT. Translated: CSVVRTNGELFF.

CDR3: CASSQAGTFQETQYF. CDR3 nucleotide sequence: TGTGCCAGCAGCCAAGCGGGGACCTTCCAAGAGACCCAGTACTTC. The chain uses TRBV9 and TRBJ2-5; TRBD2 agrees at 7 bases. Germline loops: CDR1 SGDLS, CDR2 YYNGEE. V was pared by 4 bases and J by 1 base, with 7 bases of the junction left unmatched. This CDR3 is 15 amino acids long.

The rearrangement uses TRBV18 and TRBJ1-1; 7 nucleotides line up with TRBD1. Trimming removed 2 bases from V and 8 bases from J; junction bases left unmatched: 5. The CDR3 runs to 13 residues. CDR1 is KGHSH and CDR2 is LQKENI in the germline V gene. CDR3 protein: CASSPATGREAFF. In DNA, the CDR3 is TGTGCCAGCTCACCAGCGACAGGGAGGGAAGCTTTCTTT.

The J gene is TRBJ2-5, the V gene TRBV29-1; 8 bases fit TRBD2. J was trimmed by 5 bases and V by 6 bases; bases with no gene match: 8. This CDR3 contains 13 residues. Germline CDR1 reads SQVTM; CDR2 reads ANQGSEA. The CDR3 loop reads CSVAGTSFETQYF. The CDR3 DNA follows: TGCAGCGTCGCCGGGACTAGTTTTGAGACCCAGTACTTC.

This clone showed up just a few times. The chain couples TRBV27 to TRBJ2-7; D may match TRBD1 or TRBD2 (5 bases each). Between the trimmed V and J ends, which lost 2 bases and 4 bases, there was a span of 15 bases. The CDR3 totals 15 residues. Germline CDR1 reads MNHEY; CDR2 reads SMNVEV (reference sequence). The CDR3 protein is CASSLAVGGGYEQYF. CDR3 DNA: TGTGCCAGCAGTTTAGCGGTTGGTGGGGGTTACGAGCAGTACTTC.

The gene calls are TRBV2 and TRBJ1-1; D might be TRBD1 (5 bases). V lost 7 bases to trimming and J lost 3 bases, with 15 bases between them. The CDR3 totals 14 residues. From germline, CDR1 is SNHLY and CDR2 FYNNEI. The CDR3 reads CASTFSEGDTEAFF. The CDR3 region has the DNA TGTGCCAGCACCTTCTCGGAAGGGGACACTGAAGCTTTCTTT.

The chain has TRBV4-1 and TRBJ2-1; D possibly uses TRBD1 or TRBD2 (5 bases each). The CDR3 length is 16 residues. Trimming left V 0 bases short and J 0 bases short, with 9 bases between. Germline V gene lookup returns CDR1 MGHRA and CDR2 YSYEKL. CDR3 sequence: CASSQEGEFSYNEQFF. CDR3 coding DNA: TGCGCCAGCAGCCAAGAGGGGGAGTTCTCCTACAATGAGCAGTTCTTC.

The sample holds one count of this clone. This chain joins TRBV11-3 and TRBJ2-5; 11 bases are a match to TRBD2. With 5 bases clipped from V and 2 bases from J, the junction kept 4 bases outside the gene matches. The CDR3 contains 15 residues. CDR1 SGHNT and CDR2 YENEEA come from the germline V gene. The CDR3 reads CASSPGTSGQETQYF. CDR3 coding DNA: TGTGCCAGCAGCCCGGGGACTAGCGGTCAAGAGACCCAGTACTTC.

This clone was seen a handful of times. The rearrangement links TRBV28 to TRBJ1-1; no definite D call. Trimming took off 6 bases at V and 3 bases at J, with 11 bases between the two ends. The CDR3 has 13 residues. Germline loops: CDR1 MDHEN, CDR2 SYDVKM. The DNA of the CDR3 is TGTGCCAGCAGCCTAGGCCTGGACACTGAAGCTTTCTTT. It codes for CASSLGLDTEAFF. Combining the CDR3 with reference TRBV28 and TRBJ1-1 gives the whole variable domain DVKVTQSSRYLVKRTGEKVFLECVQDMDHENMFWYRQDPGLGLRLIYFSYDVKMKEKGDIPEGYSVSREKKERFSLILESASTNQTSMYLCASSLGLDTEAFFGQGTRLTVV.

V gene TRBV11-2 combines with J gene TRBJ1-1; D is uncertain. CDR3 size: 16 residues. V gave up 0 bases and J gave up 1 base, with 12 bases separating them. CDR1 is SGHAT, CDR2 FQNNGV, per germline. The CDR3 reads CASSLDLGVANTEAFF. DNA for the CDR3: TGTGCCAGCAGCTTAGATCTTGGGGTGGCGAACACTGAAGCTTTCTTT.